The 20 T cell receptor beta chains reported below all come from one sample, sequenced in a study of response to subunit inactivated influenza vaccine. TCRdb re-called the RT-PCR reads through MiXCR, storing one row per CDR3 protein. This table has around 490,000 distinct CDR3 sequences, around 8% appearing once. The starting material was PBMCs from blood, obtained less than 25 months after vaccination. The origin of the receptors is a man aged 50 to 69 who received an inactivated influenza vaccine.

This clonotype came up many times. The gene calls are TRBV9 and TRBJ2-3; D is undetermined. Trimming cost V 2 bases and J 3 bases, with 7 bases left between them. From germline, CDR1 is SGDLS and CDR2 YYNGEE. This CDR3 contains 13 residues. CDR3 nucleotides: TGTGCCAGCAGCGTCCGACAAACAGATACGCAGTATTTT. It translates to CASSVRQTDTQYF.

This clonotype was seen a few times. V usage is TRBV6-5 and J usage is TRBJ1-2; D gene unclear. The CDR3 is made up of 14 amino acids. Trimming shortened V by 2 bases and J by 0 bases, and 7 bases separated the two germline ends. Germline-derived CDR1 and CDR2 are MNHEY and SVGAGI. DNA for the CDR3: TGTGCCAGCAGTTACGGCGCCGCTAACTATGGCTACACCTTC. Translated: CASSYGAANYGYTF.

This clonotype has ten or more counts. The chain couples TRBV29-1 to TRBJ2-5; D may be TRBD2 (6 bases). CDR1 and CDR2 (germline): SQVTM, ANQGSEA. Trimming took off 2 bases at V and 5 bases at J, with 12 bases between the two ends. This CDR3 contains 13 residues. The CDR3 DNA follows: TGCAGCGTTGAATTCGGGAGCCTCGAGACCCAGTACTTC. This sequence encodes CSVEFGSLETQYF.

The J gene is TRBJ2-2, the V gene TRBV7-2, with D perhaps being TRBD1 or TRBD2 (5 bases each). Per the germline V gene, CDR1 is SGHTA and CDR2 is FQGNSA. V dropped 5 bases and J dropped 3 bases, with 16 bases sitting between them. This CDR3 spans 16 amino acids. The CDR3, as DNA: TGTGCCAGCAGCCCTATGTCCGGGGCCGACACCGGGGAGCTGTTTTTT. Its protein is CASSPMSGADTGELFF.

In its sample, this clonotype was seen many times. V gene TRBV27 combines with J gene TRBJ1-5; D might be TRBD1 (5 bases). Germline CDR1 MNHEY, CDR2 SMNVEV (reference sequence). The CDR3 runs to 14 residues. Trimming shortened V by 0 bases and J by 3 bases, and 6 bases separated the two germline ends. This CDR3 is CASSLSGVNQPQHF. In DNA, the CDR3 is TGTGCCAGCAGTTTATCAGGGGTCAATCAGCCCCAGCATTTT.

This clonotype was detected many times. This chain uses TRBV12-3 or TRBV12-4 with TRBJ2-5; D is perhaps TRBD1 (6 bases). V shed 4 bases and J shed 7 bases, with 19 bases lying between them. There are 15 residues in the CDR3. The CDR3 sequence: CASSSSDSPRGTQYF. The CDR3 DNA is TGTGCCAGCAGTTCGAGTGACAGCCCCAGGGGGACCCAGTACTTC.

This clonotype came up many times. The rearrangement uses TRBV6-5 and TRBJ2-1; 12 nucleotides align to TRBD2. The CDR3 length is 18 residues. CDR1 is MNHEY and CDR2 is SVGAGI in the germline V gene. The V segment lost 0 bases and the J segment 5 bases; nucleotides outside the gene matches: 8. The CDR3 DNA reads as TGTGCCAGCAGTTACTCGACAGCGGGACTAGCGGGTAACAATGAGCAGTTCTTC. This translates into CASSYSTAGLAGNNEQFF.

The chain has TRBV12-3 or TRBV12-4 and TRBJ2-2, with no clear D. V gave up 6 bases and J gave up 1 base, with 12 bases separating them. CDR3 length: 15 residues. In DNA form, the CDR3 reads TGTGCCAGCAGCCTTTTTCAGAGGAACACCGGGGAGCTGTTTTTT. Amino acids: CASSLFQRNTGELFF.

The gene calls are TRBV5-6 and TRBJ2-1; TRBD2 matches at 7 bases. The CDR3 has 13 residues. Trimming cost V 1 base and J 10 bases; bases outside gene matches: 5. The germline V gene has CDR1 SGHDT and CDR2 YYEEEE. This CDR3 reads CASSLWGLLEQFF. CDR3 DNA: TGTGCCAGCAGCTTGTGGGGACTATTGGAGCAGTTCTTC.

This clonotype has at least ten counts. The chain recombines TRBV28 with TRBJ2-7; TRBD1 or TRBD2 may be the D gene (5 bases each). The CDR3 is 16 residues long. Trimming pared 6 bases from V and 1 base from J, leaving 19 bases between. CDR1 MDHEN and CDR2 SYDVKM come from the germline V gene. In nucleotides, the CDR3 is TGTGCCAGCAGCTCCCGGGACGGTCACACGTCCTACGAGCAGTACTTC. Encoded protein: CASSSRDGHTSYEQYF.

Only a few counts were recorded for this clonotype. CDR3 sequence reads: CASSLSYRVGSPLHF. In nucleotides, the CDR3 is TGTGCCAGCAGTTTATCATACAGGGTTGGTTCACCCCTCCACTTT. V usage is TRBV27 and J usage is TRBJ1-6; D is perhaps TRBD1 (6 bases). Trimming took 0 bases from V and 9 from J, leaving 12 bases between them. Germline-derived CDR1 and CDR2 are MNHEY and SMNVEV (reference sequence). The CDR3 sequence is 15 residues long.

This clonotype occurred a few times. CDR3 in DNA: TGCGCCAGCAGCTTGGTGGCCAGGGGCATGAACACTGAAGCTTTCTTT. Translated: CASSLVARGMNTEAFF. The gene calls are TRBV5-1 and TRBJ1-1, with TRBD1 as a possible D gene (6 bases). The CDR3 sequence is 16 residues long. V lost 0 bases to trimming and J lost 0 bases, with 12 bases between them. Germline V CDR1 and CDR2: SGHRS, YFSETQ.

This clonotype was detected ten times or more. The rearrangement joins TRBV7-2 to TRBJ2-2; tentatively, D is TRBD1 or TRBD2 (6 bases each). Trimming stripped 7 bases from V and 0 bases from J, with 18 bases between. Looked up from germline, CDR1 is SGHTA and CDR2 is FQGNSA. The CDR3 length is 17 residues. The CDR3 region has the DNA TGTGCCAGCACCACAAGGGGGGTGCCTTCGAACACCGGGGAGCTGTTTTTT. It specifies CASTTRGVPSNTGELFF.

A few counts support this clonotype. The chain is built from TRBV29-1 and TRBJ2-3; perhaps TRBD2 as D (6 bases). V was clipped by 6 bases and J by 1 base, with 8 bases between them. The germline V gene encodes CDR1 SQVTM and CDR2 ANQGSEA. The CDR3 is 12 residues long. The CDR3 sequence is CSVTGGTDTQYF. The CDR3 DNA follows: TGCAGCGTGACGGGGGGCACAGATACGCAGTATTTT.

This clonotype was seen a handful of times. The J gene is TRBJ2-3, the V gene TRBV5-1, with 7 bases fitting TRBD1. This CDR3 comprises 15 residues. CDR1 and CDR2 (germline): SGHRS, YFSETQ. V shed 4 bases and J 0 bases; nucleotides not matched to a gene: 5. Written as DNA, the CDR3 is TGCGCCAGCAGCCCCGGGACAGATAGCACAGATACGCAGTATTTT. This sequence encodes CASSPGTDSTDTQYF.

Ten or more counts support this clonotype. The chain carries TRBV7-2 and TRBJ1-1, with TRBD1 as a possible D gene (5 bases). V was pared by 4 bases and J by 6 bases, with 21 bases between. Germline CDR1 is SGHTA and CDR2 is FQGNSA. CDR3 length equals 16 residues. CDR3 loop: CASSSAGLPSGPEAFF. Here the CDR3 DNA reads TGTGCCAGCAGCTCCGCAGGGCTCCCCTCGGGGCCTGAAGCTTTCTTT.

This clonotype came up many times. The chain employs TRBV7-9 and TRBJ2-1, with D hard to call. The CDR3 runs to 15 residues. CDR1 SEHNR and CDR2 FQNEAQ come from the germline V gene (reference sequence). V was clipped by 1 base and J by 0 bases, with 7 bases between them. The CDR3 spells CASSLGTASYNEQFF. The DNA for the CDR3 is TGTGCCAGCAGCTTAGGGACGGCCTCCTACAATGAGCAGTTCTTC.

This clonotype appeared many times. The V call is TRBV5-6, the J call TRBJ2-1; 9 nucleotides match TRBD2. CDR3 length: 14 residues. J lost 5 bases, V lost 4 bases, and 4 bases had no gene match. Germline CDR1 is SGHDT and CDR2 is YYEEEE. This CDR3 reads CASSPGLANNEQFF. As DNA, the CDR3 is TGTGCCAGCAGCCCGGGACTAGCTAACAATGAGCAGTTCTTC.

This clonotype was detected a few times. The V gene is TRBV6-1, the J gene TRBJ2-7; D not resolved. The V end lost 1 base, the J end lost 2 bases, and 9 bases lay between the germline ends. Germline V gives CDR1 MNHNS, CDR2 SASEGT. CDR3 size: 14 residues. The DNA of the CDR3 is TGTGCCAGCAGTGAAGGTGGCGCAGCCTACGAGCAGTACTTC. It is translated as CASSEGGAAYEQYF.

Only a few counts were recorded for this clonotype. This sequence joins TRBV10-3 and TRBJ2-1; D is unclear. This CDR3 spans 12 amino acids. CDR1 and CDR2 from the germline V gene are ENHRY and SYGVKD. V shed 1 base and J shed 4 bases, with 2 bases lying between them. As DNA, the CDR3 is TGTGCCATCAGTGAGTTTTACAATGAGCAGTTCTTC. It translates to CAISEFYNEQFF.